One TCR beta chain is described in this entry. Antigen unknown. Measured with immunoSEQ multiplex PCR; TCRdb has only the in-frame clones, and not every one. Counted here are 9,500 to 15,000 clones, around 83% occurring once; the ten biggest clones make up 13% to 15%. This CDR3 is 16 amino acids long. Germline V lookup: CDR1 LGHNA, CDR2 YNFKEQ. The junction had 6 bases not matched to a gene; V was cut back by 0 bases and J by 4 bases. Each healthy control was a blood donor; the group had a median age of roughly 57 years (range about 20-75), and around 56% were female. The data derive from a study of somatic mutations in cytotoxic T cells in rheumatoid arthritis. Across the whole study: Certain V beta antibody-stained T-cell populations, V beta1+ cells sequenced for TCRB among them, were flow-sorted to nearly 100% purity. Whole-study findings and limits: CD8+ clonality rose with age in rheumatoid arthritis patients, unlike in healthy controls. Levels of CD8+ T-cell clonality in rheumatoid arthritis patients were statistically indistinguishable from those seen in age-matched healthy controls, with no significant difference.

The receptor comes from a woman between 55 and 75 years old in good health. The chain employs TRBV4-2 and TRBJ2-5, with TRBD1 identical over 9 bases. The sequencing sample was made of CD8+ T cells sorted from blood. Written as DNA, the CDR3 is TGTGCCAGCAGCCAAGACGGACAGGGGCGAGGAGAGACCCAGTACTTC. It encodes CASSQDGQGRGETQYF.